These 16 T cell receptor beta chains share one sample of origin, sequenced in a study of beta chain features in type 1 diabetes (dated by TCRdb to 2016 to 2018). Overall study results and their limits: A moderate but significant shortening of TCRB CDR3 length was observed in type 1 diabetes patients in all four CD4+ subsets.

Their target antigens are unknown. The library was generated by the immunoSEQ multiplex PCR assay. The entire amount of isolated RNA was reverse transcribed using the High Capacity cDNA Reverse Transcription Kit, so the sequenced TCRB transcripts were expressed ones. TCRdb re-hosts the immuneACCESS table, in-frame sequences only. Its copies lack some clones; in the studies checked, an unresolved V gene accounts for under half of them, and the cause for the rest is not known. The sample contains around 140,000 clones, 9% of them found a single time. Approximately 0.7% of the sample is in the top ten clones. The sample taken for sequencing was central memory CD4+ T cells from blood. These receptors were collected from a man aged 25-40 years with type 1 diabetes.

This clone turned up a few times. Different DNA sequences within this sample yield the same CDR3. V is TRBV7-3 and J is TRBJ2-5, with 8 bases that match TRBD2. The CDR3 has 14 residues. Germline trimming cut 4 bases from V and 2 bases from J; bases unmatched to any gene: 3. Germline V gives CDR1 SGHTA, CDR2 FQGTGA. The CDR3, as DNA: TGTGCCAGCAGCTCGGCGGGGGGACAAGAGACCCAGTACTTC. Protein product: CASSSAGGQETQYF.

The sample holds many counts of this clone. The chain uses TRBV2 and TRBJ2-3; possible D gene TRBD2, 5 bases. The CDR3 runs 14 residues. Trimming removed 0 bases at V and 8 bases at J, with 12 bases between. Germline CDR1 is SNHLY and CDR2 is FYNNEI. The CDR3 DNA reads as TGTGCCAGCAGTGAAGCGCCTAGCTCGGCTACGCAGTATTTT. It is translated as CASSEAPSSATQYF.

As DNA, the CDR3 is TGTGCCAGCTCACCAAGATTGGCAGGGGGCAGGCAGGAGACCCAGTACTTC. It translates to CASSPRLAGGRQETQYF. The V call is TRBV18, the J call TRBJ2-5, with 8 positions matching TRBD1. Germline lookup yields CDR1 KGHSH and CDR2 LQKENI. V lost 2 bases to trimming and J lost 5 bases; unmatched junction nucleotides: 13. The CDR3 totals 17 residues.

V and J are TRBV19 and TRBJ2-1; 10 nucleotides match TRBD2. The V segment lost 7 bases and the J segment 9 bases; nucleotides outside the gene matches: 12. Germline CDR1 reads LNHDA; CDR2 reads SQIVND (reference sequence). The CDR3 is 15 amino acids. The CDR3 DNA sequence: TGTGCCAGTATCCCGGGAAGCGGGGGGGCCAGTGAGCAGTTCTTC. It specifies CASIPGSGGASEQFF.

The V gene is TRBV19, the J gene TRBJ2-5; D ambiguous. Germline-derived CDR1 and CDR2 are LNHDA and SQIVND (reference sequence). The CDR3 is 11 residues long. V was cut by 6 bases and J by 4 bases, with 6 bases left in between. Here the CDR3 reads CASRIGETQYF. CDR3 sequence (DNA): TGTGCCAGTAGGATCGGAGAGACCCAGTACTTC.

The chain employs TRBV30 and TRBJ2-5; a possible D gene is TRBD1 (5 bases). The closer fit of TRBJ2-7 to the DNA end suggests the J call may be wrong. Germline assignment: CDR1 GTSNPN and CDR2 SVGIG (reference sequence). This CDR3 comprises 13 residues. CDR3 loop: CAWTPAGSYEQYF. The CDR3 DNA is TGTGCCTGGACCCCGGCAGGGTCCTACGAGCAGTACTTC.

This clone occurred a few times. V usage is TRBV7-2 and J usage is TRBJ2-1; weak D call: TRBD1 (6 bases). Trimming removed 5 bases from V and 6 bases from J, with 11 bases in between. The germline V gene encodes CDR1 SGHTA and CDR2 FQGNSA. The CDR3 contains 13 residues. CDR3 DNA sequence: TGTGCCAGCAGCCCCTGGACAGTCAATGAGCAGTTCTTC. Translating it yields CASSPWTVNEQFF.

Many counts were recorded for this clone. The CDR3 is CASSRDSYNEQFF. The CDR3 DNA reads TGTGCCAGCAGCCGAGATTCCTACAATGAGCAGTTCTTC. The genes are TRBV6-4 and TRBJ2-1; the D is unclear. Trimming took off 6 bases at V and 1 base at J, with 7 bases between the two ends. CDR3 size: 13 residues. Germline V gene data show CDR1 as MRHNA and CDR2 as SNTAGT.

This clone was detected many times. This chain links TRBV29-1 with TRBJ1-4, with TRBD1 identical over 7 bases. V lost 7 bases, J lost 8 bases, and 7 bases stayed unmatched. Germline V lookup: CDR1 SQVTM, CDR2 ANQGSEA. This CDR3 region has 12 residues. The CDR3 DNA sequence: TGCAGCGCCTCGACAGGGCGGGAAAAACTGTTTTTT. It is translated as CSASTGREKLFF. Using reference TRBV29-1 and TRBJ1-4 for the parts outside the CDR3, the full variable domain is SAVISQKPSRDICQRGTSLTIQCQVDSQVTMMFWYRQQPGQSLTLIATANQGSEATYESGFVIDKFPISRPNLTFSTLTVSNMSPEDSSIYLCSASTGREKLFFGSGTQLSVL.

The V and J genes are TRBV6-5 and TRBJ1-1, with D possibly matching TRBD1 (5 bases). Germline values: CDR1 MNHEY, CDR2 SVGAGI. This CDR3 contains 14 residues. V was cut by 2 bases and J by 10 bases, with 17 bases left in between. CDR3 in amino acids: CASSYTTGVTGAFF. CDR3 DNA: TGTGCCAGCAGTTACACAACAGGCGTTACAGGAGCTTTCTTT.

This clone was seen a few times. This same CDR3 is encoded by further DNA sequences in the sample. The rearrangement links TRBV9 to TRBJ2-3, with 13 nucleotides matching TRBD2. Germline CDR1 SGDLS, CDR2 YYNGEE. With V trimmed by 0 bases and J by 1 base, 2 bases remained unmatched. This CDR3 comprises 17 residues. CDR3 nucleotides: TGTGCCAGCAGCGTAGCTACTAGCGGGGGGGGCACAGATACGCAGTATTTT. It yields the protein CASSVATSGGGTDTQYF. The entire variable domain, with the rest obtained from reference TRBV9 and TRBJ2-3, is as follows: DSGVTQTPKHLITATGQRVTLRCSPRSGDLSVYWYQQSLDQGLQFLIQYYNGEERAKGNILERFSAQQFPDLHSELNLSSLELGDSALYFCASSVATSGGGTDTQYFGPGTRLTVL.

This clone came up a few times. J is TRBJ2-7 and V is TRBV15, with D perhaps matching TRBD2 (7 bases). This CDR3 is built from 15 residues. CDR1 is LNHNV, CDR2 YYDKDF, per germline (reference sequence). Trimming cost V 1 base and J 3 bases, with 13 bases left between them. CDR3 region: CATSRGGGAGYEQYF. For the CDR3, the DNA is TGTGCCACCAGCAGAGGGGGGGGCGCGGGCTACGAGCAGTACTTC.

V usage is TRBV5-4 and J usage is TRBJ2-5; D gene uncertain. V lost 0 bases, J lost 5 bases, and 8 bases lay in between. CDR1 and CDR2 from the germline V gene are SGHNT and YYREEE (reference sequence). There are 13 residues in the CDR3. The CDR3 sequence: CASSLGSWETQYF. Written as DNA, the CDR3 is TGTGCCAGCAGCTTGGGTAGCTGGGAGACCCAGTACTTC.

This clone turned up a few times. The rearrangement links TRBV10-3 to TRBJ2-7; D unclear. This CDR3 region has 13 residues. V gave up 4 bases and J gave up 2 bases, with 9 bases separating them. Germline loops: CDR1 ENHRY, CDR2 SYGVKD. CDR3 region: CAISAAETYEQYF. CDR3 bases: TGTGCCATCAGTGCCGCGGAGACCTACGAGCAGTACTTC.

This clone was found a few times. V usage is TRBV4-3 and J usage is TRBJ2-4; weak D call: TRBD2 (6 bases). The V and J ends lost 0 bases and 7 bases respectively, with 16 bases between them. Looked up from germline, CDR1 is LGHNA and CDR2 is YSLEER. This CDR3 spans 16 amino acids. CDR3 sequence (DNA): TGCGCCAGCAGCCAAGAGCATCTAGGAGGAGGGAACATTCAGTACTTC. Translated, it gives CASSQEHLGGGNIQYF.

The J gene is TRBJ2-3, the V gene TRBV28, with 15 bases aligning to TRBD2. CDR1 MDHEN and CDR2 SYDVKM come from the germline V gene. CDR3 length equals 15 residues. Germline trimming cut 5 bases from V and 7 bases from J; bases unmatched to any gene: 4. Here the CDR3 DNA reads TGTGCCAGCAGTCGGACTAGCGGGGGGGCTCATACGCAGTATTTT. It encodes CASSRTSGGAHTQYF.